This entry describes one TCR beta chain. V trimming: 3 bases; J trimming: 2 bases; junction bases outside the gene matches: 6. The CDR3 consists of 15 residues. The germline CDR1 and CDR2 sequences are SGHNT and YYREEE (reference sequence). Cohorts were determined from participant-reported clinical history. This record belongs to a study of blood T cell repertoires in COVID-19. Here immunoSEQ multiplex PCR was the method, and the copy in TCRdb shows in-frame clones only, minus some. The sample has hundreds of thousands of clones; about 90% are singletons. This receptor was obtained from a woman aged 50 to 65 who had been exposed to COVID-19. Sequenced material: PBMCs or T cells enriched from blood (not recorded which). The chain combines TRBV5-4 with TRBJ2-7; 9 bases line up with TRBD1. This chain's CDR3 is CASSYSGTGTYEQYF. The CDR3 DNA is TGTGCCAGCAGCTACTCCGGGACAGGGACCTACGAGCAGTACTTC.